The T cell receptor beta chain under discussion was sequenced for a study of T cells in Graves' hyperthyroidism and ophthalmopathy. General observations from the study: Clonotypes that were expanded in thyroid above 0.001 mostly appeared in blood too. Ophthalmopathy got predicted by the model a median about 6.5 months before its onset. From stable hyperthyroidism, ophthalmopathy was separated by a 13 V-J model.

Amplification of TCR beta CDR3 regions used RNA as the template. The HTBI primer set served for first-round RT-PCR of the TCR CDR3. One entry per CDR3 protein, called by TCRdb with MiXCR from the multiplex PCR reads. The repertoire holds 550,000 to 700,000 distinct CDR3 sequences, with 46% as singletons. With 8 bases clipped from V and 4 bases from J, the junction kept 4 bases outside the gene matches. The CDR3 sequence is 11 residues long. The germline V gene has CDR1 SQVTM and CDR2 ANQGSEA. This clonotype was detected only a few times. Its matching antigen is unknown. It was uncontrolled infection, other autoimmune disease, pregnancy or lactation that excluded patients.

Specimen: peripheral blood or thyroid tissue (not recorded which). The chain combines TRBV29-1 with TRBJ1-2, with TRBD1 matching over 7 bases. This clonotype was obtained from an adult woman with Graves' disease, either hyperthyroidism or ophthalmopathy (not recorded which). The CDR3 sequence: CSTRQGYGYTF. DNA for the CDR3: TGCAGCACCCGACAGGGCTATGGCTACACCTTC.